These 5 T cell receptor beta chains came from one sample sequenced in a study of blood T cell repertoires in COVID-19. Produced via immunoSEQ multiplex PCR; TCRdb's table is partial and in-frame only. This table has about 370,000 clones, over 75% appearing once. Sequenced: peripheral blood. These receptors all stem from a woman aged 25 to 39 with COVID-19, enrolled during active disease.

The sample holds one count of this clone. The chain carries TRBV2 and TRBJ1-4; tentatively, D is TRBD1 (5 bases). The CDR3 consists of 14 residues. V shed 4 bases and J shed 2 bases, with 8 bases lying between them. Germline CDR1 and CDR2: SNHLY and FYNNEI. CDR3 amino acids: CASSVGRTNEKLFF. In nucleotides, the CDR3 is TGTGCCAGCAGTGTGGGGCGGACTAATGAAAAACTGTTTTTT.

The DNA for the CDR3 is TGTGCCAGCAGTCCGAAATGGACAGGGGCGATTTCCGAGCAGTACTTC. It specifies CASSPKWTGAISEQYF. V usage is TRBV27 and J usage is TRBJ2-7; the match to TRBD1 covers 9 bases. The CDR3 loop spans 16 amino acids. The V gene's germline CDR1 is MNHEY and CDR2 SMNVEV (reference sequence). The trim removed 5 bases at V and 6 bases at J, leaving 14 bases unmatched.

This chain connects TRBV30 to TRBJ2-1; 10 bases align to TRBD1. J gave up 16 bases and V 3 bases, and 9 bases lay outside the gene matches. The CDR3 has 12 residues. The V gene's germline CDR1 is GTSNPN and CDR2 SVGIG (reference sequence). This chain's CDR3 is CAWSPTGTGAFF. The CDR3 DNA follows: TGTGCCTGGAGCCCAACCGGGACAGGGGCCTTCTTC.

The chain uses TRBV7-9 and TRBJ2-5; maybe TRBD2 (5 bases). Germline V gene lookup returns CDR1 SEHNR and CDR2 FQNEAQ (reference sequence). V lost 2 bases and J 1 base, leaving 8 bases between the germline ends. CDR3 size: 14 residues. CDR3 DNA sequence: TGTGCCAGCAGCTTATTGGCGGGCCAAGAGACCCAGTACTTC. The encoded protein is CASSLLAGQETQYF.

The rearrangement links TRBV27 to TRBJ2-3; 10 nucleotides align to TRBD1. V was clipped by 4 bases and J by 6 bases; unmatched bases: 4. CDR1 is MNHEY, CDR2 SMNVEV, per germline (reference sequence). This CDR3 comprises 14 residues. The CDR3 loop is CASSSPGQGDTQYF. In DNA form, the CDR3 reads TGTGCCAGCAGTTCACCGGGACAGGGGGATACGCAGTATTTT.